These 31 T cell receptor beta chains originate from one sample sequenced in a study of blood T cell repertoires in COVID-19. TCRdb's table, derived via immunoSEQ multiplex PCR, lists solely in-frame clones and lacks some. The table shows under 250,000 clones, with 70% to 90% occurring only once. The sample consisted of peripheral blood. The source is a man younger than 30 with active or convalescent COVID-19.

V gene TRBV14 combines with J gene TRBJ1-6, with 8 nucleotides matching TRBD1. CDR1 is SGHDN, CDR2 FVKESK, per germline. Unmatched junction bases numbered 9, after V lost 4 bases and J lost 10 bases. The length of the CDR3 is 15 residues. CDR3 in DNA: TGTGCCAGCAGCCCCCGGACAGGGAGTAACTCACCCCTCCACTTT. Translating gives CASSPRTGSNSPLHF.

The V call is TRBV7-3, the J call TRBJ1-1; D is undetermined. CDR1 is SGHTA and CDR2 is FQGTGA in the germline V gene. The CDR3 loop spans 13 amino acids. V dropped 5 bases and J dropped 3 bases, with 10 bases sitting between them. The CDR3 DNA reads TGTGCCAGCAGCCCAGGCGGGTACACTGAAGCTTTCTTT. It codes for CASSPGGYTEAFF.

This sequence joins TRBV7-2 and TRBJ2-2, with 13 bases lining up with TRBD2. With V trimmed by 5 bases and J by 5 bases, 11 bases remained unmatched. CDR1 and CDR2 (germline): SGHTA, FQGNSA. The CDR3 is 18 amino acids. The CDR3 loop is CASSPQKLAGGSTGELFF. CDR3 DNA sequence: TGTGCCAGCAGCCCGCAAAAACTAGCGGGGGGGTCTACCGGGGAGCTGTTTTTT.

The genes are TRBV27 and TRBJ2-1; 12 bases align to TRBD2. The CDR3 loop spans 16 amino acids. The germline gives CDR1 MNHEY, CDR2 SMNVEV (reference sequence). The J segment lost 8 bases and the V segment lost 5 bases, leaving 10 bases of the junction unmatched. The CDR3 is CASSPRLAGVVDEQFF. CDR3 bases: TGTGCCAGCAGTCCCAGACTAGCGGGAGTGGTGGATGAGCAGTTCTTC.

This chain links TRBV28 with TRBJ2-2; possible D gene TRBD2, 6 bases. The CDR3 runs 15 residues. V dropped 10 bases and J dropped 0 bases, with 15 bases sitting between them. Per germline, CDR1 MDHEN and CDR2 SYDVKM. The CDR3 reads CATTSGAANTGELFF. The CDR3 nucleotides are TGTGCCACCACCTCGGGAGCCGCGAACACCGGGGAGCTGTTTTTT. The full variable domain, its missing parts supplied by reference TRBV28 and TRBJ2-2, is DVKVTQSSRYLVKRTGEKVFLECVQDMDHENMFWYRQDPGLGLRLIYFSYDVKMKEKGDIPEGYSVSREKKERFSLILESASTNQTSMYLCATTSGAANTGELFFGEGSRLTVL.

The rearrangement links TRBV6-2 or TRBV6-3 to TRBJ1-6; D remains ambiguous. Germline V CDR1 and CDR2: MNHEY, SVGEGT. Trimming stripped 2 bases from V and 7 bases from J, with 9 bases between. The CDR3 contains 14 residues. DNA of the CDR3: TGTGCCAGCAGTTACCGGGTAGGAAATTCACCCCTCCACTTT. This translates into CASSYRVGNSPLHF.

The chain combines TRBV18 with TRBJ1-2; possible D gene TRBD1, 6 bases. V lost 3 bases, J lost 3 bases, and 14 bases lay in between. The CDR3 is 15 residues long. The germline V gene encodes CDR1 KGHSH and CDR2 LQKENI. The CDR3 reads CASSPGHPTDYGYTF. CDR3 nucleotide sequence: TGTGCCAGCTCACCGGGACACCCGACGGACTATGGCTACACCTTC.

The rearrangement joins TRBV5-4 to TRBJ1-2; 7 bases line up with TRBD1. The junction had 6 bases not matched to a gene; V was cut back by 0 bases and J by 4 bases. The CDR3 runs 15 residues. CDR1 is SGHNT and CDR2 is YYREEE in the germline V gene (reference sequence). CDR3 nucleotides: TGTGCCAGCAGCTTGGGACAGGGCCGTGGCTATGGCTACACCTTC. It yields the protein CASSLGQGRGYGYTF.

The J gene is TRBJ2-5, the V gene TRBV27; 11 bases are a match to TRBD2. This CDR3 comprises 16 residues. Germline V gene lookup returns CDR1 MNHEY and CDR2 SMNVEV (reference sequence). The V gene end was trimmed by 5 bases and the J gene end by 5 bases; junction bases not matched to a gene: 10. CDR3 DNA sequence: TGTGCCAGCAGTCAGAATAGCGGGAGGGCCACGGAGACCCAGTACTTC. It translates to CASSQNSGRATETQYF.

In DNA form, the CDR3 reads TGTGCCAGCAGCTTAAATTACAATGAGCAGTTCTTC. Translated: CASSLNYNEQFF. V usage is TRBV3-1 (or the pseudogene TRBV3-2) and J usage is TRBJ2-1, with D hard to call. Looked up from germline, CDR1 is LGHDT and CDR2 is YNNKEL (reference sequence). Trimming left V 5 bases short and J 4 bases short, with 6 bases between. This CDR3 comprises 12 residues.

The chain combines TRBV28 with TRBJ1-2; 8 nucleotides line up with TRBD1. Germline V gene data show CDR1 as MDHEN and CDR2 as SYDVKM. This CDR3 region has 14 residues. The junction had 5 bases not matched to a gene; V was cut back by 2 bases and J by 6 bases. CDR3 coding DNA: TGTGCCAGCAGTTTACATACAGGGGGGAATGGCTACACCTTC. Protein: CASSLHTGGNGYTF.

The chain uses TRBV7-9 and TRBJ1-1; 8 bases agree with TRBD1. From germline, CDR1 is SEHNR and CDR2 FQNEAQ (reference sequence). CDR3 length: 14 residues. The trim removed 3 bases at V and 4 bases at J, leaving 4 bases unmatched. CDR3 loop: CASSLGRGPTEAFF. CDR3 DNA: TGTGCCAGCAGCTTGGGCAGGGGGCCCACTGAAGCTTTCTTT. Based on the CDR3 plus reference TRBV7-9 and TRBJ1-1, the full variable domain is DTGVSQNPRHKITKRGQNVTFRCDPISEHNRLYWYRQTLGQGPEFLTYFQNEAQLEKSRLLSDRFSAERPKGSFSTLEIQRTEQGDSAMYLCASSLGRGPTEAFFGQGTRLTVV.

V gene TRBV27 combines with J gene TRBJ1-1; D perhaps matches TRBD1 (6 bases). The V and J ends lost 8 bases and 5 bases respectively, with 12 bases between them. Germline CDR1 and CDR2: MNHEY and SMNVEV (reference sequence). The CDR3 has 12 residues. The DNA for the CDR3 is TGTGCCAGCGCCGGACAGTGGACTGAAGCTTTCTTT. Encoded protein: CASAGQWTEAFF.

The V and J genes are TRBV3-1 (or the pseudogene TRBV3-2) and TRBJ1-5; TRBD1 matches at 10 bases. The germline V gene has CDR1 LGHDT and CDR2 YNNKEL (reference sequence). The length of the CDR3 is 16 residues. Unmatched junction bases numbered 6, after V lost 2 bases and J lost 5 bases. Here the CDR3 DNA reads TGTGCCAGCAGCCAACTCACCGGGACAGGGGATCAGCCCCAGCATTTT. Protein product: CASSQLTGTGDQPQHF.

V gene TRBV10-3 combines with J gene TRBJ1-2, with TRBD1 identical over 12 bases. The CDR3 has 14 amino acids. The germline V gene has CDR1 ENHRY and CDR2 SYGVKD. After removal of 6 bases from V and 6 bases from J, the junction contained 5 bases not matched to a gene. The CDR3 coding sequence is TGTGCCATCAGCGGGACAGGGGGCCTCGATGGCTACACCTTC. It yields the protein CAISGTGGLDGYTF.

V gene TRBV6-2 or TRBV6-3 combines with J gene TRBJ1-1, with TRBD1 matching over 8 bases. The length of the CDR3 is 16 residues. The trim removed 5 bases at V and 0 bases at J, leaving 8 bases unmatched. The germline CDR1 and CDR2 sequences are MNHEY and SVGEGT. CDR3 sequence: CASSNQGAIMNTEAFF. The CDR3 DNA follows: TGTGCCAGCAGTAACCAGGGGGCCATCATGAACACTGAAGCTTTCTTT.

The chain recombines TRBV10-3 with TRBJ2-5; TRBD1 might be the D (6 bases). V shed 4 bases and J shed 5 bases, with 14 bases lying between them. The CDR3 spans 14 residues. CDR1 ENHRY and CDR2 SYGVKD come from the germline V gene. In DNA, the CDR3 is TGTGCCATCAGTGGAGTTGACAGGACGGAGACCCAGTACTTC. Amino acid sequence: CAISGVDRTETQYF.

This chain uses TRBV7-2 with TRBJ1-2; possible D gene TRBD1, 5 bases. Per the germline V gene, CDR1 is SGHTA and CDR2 is FQGNSA. Trimming cost V 5 bases and J 10 bases, with 17 bases left between them. The CDR3 runs 13 residues. The CDR3, as DNA: TGTGCCAGCAGCCCAGGACATCGGGGGTACTACACCTTC. Translated: CASSPGHRGYYTF.

The chain carries TRBV19 and TRBJ2-7; 8 nucleotides align to TRBD1. The CDR3 contains 15 residues. The germline CDR1 and CDR2 sequences are LNHDA and SQIVND (reference sequence). V shed 3 bases and J 1 base; nucleotides not matched to a gene: 5. The DNA of the CDR3 is TGTGCCAGTAGTATCGGACAGGGTGTTTCCTACGAGCAGTACTTC. Translated, it gives CASSIGQGVSYEQYF.

This rearrangement joins TRBV6-5 to TRBJ2-5; TRBD1 agrees at 8 bases. The CDR3 covers 13 residues. V shed 7 bases, J shed 4 bases, and the junction held 5 bases outside the gene matches. The germline CDR1 and CDR2 sequences are MNHEY and SVGAGI. CDR3 DNA sequence: TGTGCCAGCACCACAGGGGGTAGAGAGACCCAGTACTTC. Encoded protein: CASTTGGRETQYF.

This rearrangement joins TRBV6-2 or TRBV6-3 to TRBJ2-7; 7 positions match TRBD1. CDR3 length: 16 residues. V shed 5 bases and J 3 bases; nucleotides not matched to a gene: 13. CDR1 is MNHEY and CDR2 is SVGEGT in the germline V gene. This chain's CDR3 is CASSRLDRELIYEQYF. In DNA, the CDR3 is TGTGCCAGCAGTCGCCTCGACAGGGAACTTATCTACGAGCAGTACTTC.

This clone was seen more than once but under ten times. The CDR3 loop reads CASSFQLAGELEQFF. In nucleotides, the CDR3 is TGTGCCAGCAGCTTTCAGCTAGCGGGAGAACTTGAGCAGTTCTTC. The V and J genes are TRBV7-2 and TRBJ2-1; 10 bases align to TRBD2. Germline V gene data show CDR1 as SGHTA and CDR2 as FQGNSA. The CDR3 totals 15 residues. J lost 9 bases, V lost 3 bases, and 8 bases had no gene match.

This clone showed up just a few times. The CDR3 spells CASSVNRLTNTGELFF. DNA of the CDR3: TGTGCCAGCAGCGTAAACCGACTAACGAACACCGGGGAGCTGTTTTTT. The chain has TRBV9 and TRBJ2-2; a possible D gene is TRBD2 (5 bases). The V and J ends lost 1 base and 0 bases respectively, with 10 bases between them. Looked up from germline, CDR1 is SGDLS and CDR2 is YYNGEE. CDR3 size: 16 residues.

A few counts support this clone. The V gene is TRBV6-5, the J gene TRBJ2-5; D may be TRBD1 (6 bases). V lost 7 bases and J 0 bases, leaving 9 bases between the germline ends. The length of the CDR3 is 13 residues. In germline, CDR1 is MNHEY, CDR2 SVGAGI. CDR3 sequence: CASTRGYQETQYF. The CDR3 DNA reads as TGTGCCAGCACTAGGGGGTACCAAGAGACCCAGTACTTC.

The genes are TRBV18 and TRBJ2-5; D possibly corresponds to TRBD1 (5 bases). Looked up from germline, CDR1 is KGHSH and CDR2 is LQKENI. V lost 4 bases and J lost 5, with 17 bases in between. This CDR3 comprises 15 residues. CDR3 loop: CASSRVRDLIETQYF. As DNA, the CDR3 is TGTGCCAGCTCACGAGTCAGGGATTTGATTGAGACCCAGTACTTC.

This chain uses TRBV9 with TRBJ2-1; 8 bases line up with TRBD2. The V and J ends lost 3 bases and 8 bases, in that order; junction bases with no gene match: 13. In germline, CDR1 is SGDLS, CDR2 YYNGEE. The CDR3 is 16 residues long. The CDR3 region is CASSAHQAGVSDEQFF. For the CDR3, the DNA is TGTGCCAGCAGCGCCCATCAAGCGGGAGTTTCGGATGAGCAGTTCTTC.

V gene TRBV4-1 combines with J gene TRBJ1-3, with D possibly TRBD1 on 6 matching bases. V lost 0 bases and J 0 bases, leaving 9 bases between the germline ends. Per germline, CDR1 MGHRA and CDR2 YSYEKL. CDR3 size: 16 residues. CDR3 residues: CASSQEGTFSGNTIYF. The CDR3 region has the DNA TGCGCCAGCAGCCAAGAAGGGACATTCTCTGGAAACACCATATATTTT.

V gene TRBV5-6 combines with J gene TRBJ1-1, with TRBD1 identical over 7 bases. The V gene's germline CDR1 is SGHDT and CDR2 YYEEEE. Losses at the gene ends were 5 bases for V and 7 bases for J; bases not matched to a gene: 11. This CDR3 has 14 residues. The DNA of the CDR3 is TGTGCCAGCAGGCTCGGGACAGAGCTGGTTGAAGCTTTCTTT. It translates to CASRLGTELVEAFF.

The CDR3 DNA is TGTGCCAGCAGTTTAGTAGCAGGGGGTGGCTACACCTTC. It codes for CASSLVAGGGYTF. The V gene is TRBV12-3 or TRBV12-4, the J gene TRBJ1-2, with 7 bases lining up with TRBD1. The junction had 3 bases not matched to a gene; V was cut back by 1 base and J by 7 bases. The CDR3 is 13 amino acids.

The chain recombines TRBV30 with TRBJ2-1; possible D gene TRBD2, 5 bases. V was clipped by 0 bases and J by 0 bases, with 9 bases between them. This CDR3 contains 15 residues. CDR1 is GTSNPN and CDR2 is SVGIG in the germline V gene (reference sequence). CDR3 nucleotide sequence: TGTGCCTGGAGTGTAAATACTAGCTCCTACAATGAGCAGTTCTTC. This gives the protein CAWSVNTSSYNEQFF.

This clone showed up just a few times. This chain joins TRBV24-1 and TRBJ1-2; D unresolved. Germline CDR1 and CDR2: KGHDR and SFDVKD. CDR3 length: 12 residues. V dropped 3 bases and J dropped 8 bases, with 9 bases sitting between them. CDR3 protein: CATSDRGGGYTF. The CDR3 nucleotides are TGTGCCACCAGTGATCGGGGAGGCGGCTACACCTTC.